This T cell receptor (beta chain) was recorded in a study of blood T cell repertoires in COVID-19. As processed by the authors: Amplification with reference gene primers provided the estimates of nucleated cell counts. The protocol was immunoSEQ multiplex PCR, while the TCRdb copy is restricted to in-frame clones and leaves out a portion. That table furnishes V, J and clone size, whereas the DNA furnished D and trimming. Of 180,000 or so clones listed, approximately 89% are singletons. This receptor was obtained from a woman between 55 and 75 years old with acute or convalescent COVID-19. Sequencing was done on a sample of peripheral blood.

The chain's CDR3 is CATSISTGDTEAFF. Written as DNA, the CDR3 is TGTGCCACCAGCATCTCGACAGGGGACACTGAAGCTTTCTTT. The chain joins TRBV15 to TRBJ1-1; 8 nucleotides agree with TRBD1. V lost 4 bases and J lost 3; bases outside the gene matches: 4. The CDR3 is 14 residues long. Germline CDR1 is LNHNV and CDR2 is YYDKDF (reference sequence). Full variable domain (missing parts from reference TRBV15 and TRBJ1-1): DAMVIQNPRYQVTQFGKPVTLSCSQTLNHNVMYWYQQKSSQAPKLLFHYYDKDFNNEADTPDNFQSRRPNTSFCFLDIRSPGLGDTAMYLCATSISTGDTEAFFGQGTRLTVV.